A selection of T cell receptor beta chains follows, all from one sample in a study of beta chain features in type 1 diabetes. Some clones are missing from TCRdb's copy, which holds only in-frame ones; the method was immunoSEQ multiplex PCR. Seen here are hundreds of thousands of clones, over 11% observed once, and the top ten hold roughly 0.04%. Input material: naive CD4+ T cells from blood. These receptors all come from a man between 18 and 35 years old with type 1 diabetes. Both conserved end residues are part of each CDR3. The D gene is left open where the match is weak. Not all rows give a size; the values are once, few, many and, for expanded clones, a class.

j_gene	abundance	d_gene	v_gene	CDR3nt	CDR3aa
TRBJ2-2	few	TRBD1	TRBV11-3	TGTGCCAGCAGCTTAGCCTCCGGGACAGGGTACACCGGGGAGCTGTTTTTT	CASSLASGTGYTGELFF
TRBJ2-3	.	TRBD2	TRBV4-1	TGCGCCAGCAGCCAGACTAGCGACCGCACAGATACGCAGTATTTT	CASSQTSDRTDTQYF
TRBJ2-5	few	.	TRBV12-2	TGTGCAAGTCGCTTAGACGGGGTTCAAGAGACCCAGTACTTC	CASRLDGVQETQYF
TRBJ1-5	few	TRBD1	TRBV5-1	TGCGCCAGCAGCCTTACAACAGGGGTGAGTCAGCCCCAGCATTTT	CASSLTTGVSQPQHF
TRBJ2-7	.	.	TRBV2	TGTGCCAGCAAAACAGCTTATTTCTCCTACGAGCAGTACTTC	CASKTAYFSYEQYF
TRBJ2-7	.	.	TRBV6-5	TGTGCCAGCCGTCGGGCCCCCGGGGTCGAGCAGTACTTC	CASRRAPGVEQYF
TRBJ2-6	.	TRBD1	TRBV11-2	TGTGCCAGCAGCGTAGGACAGGGGGAAGGGGCCAACGTCCTGACTTTC	CASSVGQGEGANVLTF
TRBJ2-1	.	TRBD2	TRBV10-3	TGTGCCATCAGTGTCGCGGGGGTAGTCTACAATGAGCAGTTCTTC	CAISVAGVVYNEQFF
TRBJ2-7	few	.	TRBV30	TGTGCCTGGAGAACCGGACCCAGCTACGAGCAGTACTTC	CAWRTGPSYEQYF
TRBJ2-7	.	.	TRBV19	TGTGCCAGTAGTGTAGGCGACGAGCAGTACTTC	CASSVGDEQYF
TRBJ2-4	.	.	TRBV29-1	TGCAGCGTGATGTCCAACGGGGGAAACATTCAGTACTTC	CSVMSNGGNIQYF
TRBJ2-7	few	TRBD1	TRBV30	TGTGCCTGGAGTGTACAGGGGGGCGCTTACGAGCAGTACTTC	CAWSVQGGAYEQYF
TRBJ2-1	few	.	TRBV5-1	TGCGCCAGCAGCTCGCGTGGGATCAACAATGAGCAGTTCTTC	CASSSRGINNEQFF
TRBJ1-2	.	.	TRBV5-1	TGCGCCAGCAGCCCGGCACAGGTCTATGGCTACACCTTC	CASSPAQVYGYTF
TRBJ2-2	few	.	TRBV5-1	TGCGCCAGCAGGGAGGACAGCTTAACCGGGGAGCTGTTTTTT	CASREDSLTGELFF
TRBJ2-1	.	TRBD2	TRBV7-9	TGTGCCAGCAGCTTCCTCGTAGCGGGGGGAGATGAGCAGTTCTTC	CASSFLVAGGDEQFF
TRBJ1-2	few	.	TRBV6-6	TGTGCCAGCAGTGAGGGGAACTATGGCTACACCTTC	CASSEGNYGYTF
TRBJ1-1	few	.	TRBV5-1	TGCGCCAGCAGCTTCTCCCGGGCCGCGTCATTTGAAGCTTTCTTT	CASSFSRAASFEAFF
TRBJ2-7	.	.	TRBV15	TGTGCCACCAGCAGAGATCAGGGCGGGACCTACGAGCAGTACTTC	CATSRDQGGTYEQYF
TRBJ2-2	.	.	TRBV30	TGTGCCTGGAGTGTAGGCAGCTCCTCGAACACCGGGGAGCTGTTTTTT	CAWSVGSSSNTGELFF
TRBJ2-3	.	.	TRBV11-2	TGTGCCAGCAGCCCACCGATTAGCGGCACAGATACGCAGTATTTT	CASSPPISGTDTQYF
TRBJ1-2	.	.	TRBV29-1	TGCAGCGTTACCCCATTGACAGTAAACTATGGCTACACCTTC	CSVTPLTVNYGYTF
TRBJ1-5	few	.	TRBV19	TGTGCCAGTAGTACACCCGGGACACCAATCAATCAGCCCCAGCATTTT	CASSTPGTPINQPQHF
TRBJ2-7	few	TRBD1	TRBV6-5	TGTGCCAGCAGTTTTTCTCCTGGACAGGGGTTCTACGAGCAGTACTTC	CASSFSPGQGFYEQYF
TRBJ2-3	few	TRBD2	TRBV9	TGTGCCAGCAGCGGGACTAGCGTCGAAGATACGCAGTATTTT	CASSGTSVEDTQYF
TRBJ2-1	.	TRBD1	TRBV5-1	TGCGCCAGCAGTCTGGAACAGGGGGAGCAGTTCTTC	CASSLEQGEQFF
TRBJ2-3	.	.	TRBV29-1	TGCAGCGTCCCAGGCCCAGGGGCTAGCACAGATACGCAGTATTTT	CSVPGPGASTDTQYF
TRBJ1-6	.	.	TRBV19	TGTGCCAGTAGTATAGATGGCGCGAGCTCCTATAATTCACCCCTCCACTTT	CASSIDGASSYNSPLHF
TRBJ2-7	.	TRBD1	TRBV30	TGTGCCTGGGCCACAGGGGACGAGCAGTACTTC	CAWATGDEQYF
TRBJ2-7	few	.	TRBV18	TGTGCCAGCTCCCCCGACGGAACCTACGAGCAGTACTTC	CASSPDGTYEQYF